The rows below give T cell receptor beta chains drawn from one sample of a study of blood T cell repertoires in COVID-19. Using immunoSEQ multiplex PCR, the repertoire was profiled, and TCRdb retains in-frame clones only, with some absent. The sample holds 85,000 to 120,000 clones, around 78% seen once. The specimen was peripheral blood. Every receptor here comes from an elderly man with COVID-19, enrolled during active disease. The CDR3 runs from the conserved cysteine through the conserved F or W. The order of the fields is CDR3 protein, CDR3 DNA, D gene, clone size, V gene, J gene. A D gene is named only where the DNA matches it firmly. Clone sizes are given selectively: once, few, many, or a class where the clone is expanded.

CDR3aa: CASSPQGARTNEKLFF; CDR3nt: TGTGCCAGCAGCCCCCAGGGGGCGCGGACTAATGAAAAACTGTTTTTT; d_gene: TRBD1; abundance: .; v_gene: TRBV7-2; j_gene: TRBJ1-4
CDR3aa: CASRRTVGDTEAFF; CDR3nt: TGTGCCAGCAGGCGGACAGTCGGGGACACTGAAGCTTTCTTT; d_gene: .; abundance: once; v_gene: TRBV6-5; j_gene: TRBJ1-1
CDR3aa: CASSPGQGTDQPQHF; CDR3nt: TGCGCCAGCAGCCCCGGACAGGGAACCGATCAGCCCCAGCATTTT; d_gene: TRBD1; abundance: .; v_gene: TRBV5-1; j_gene: TRBJ1-5
CDR3aa: CASSSPSGGRTEAFF; CDR3nt: TGTGCCAGCAGTTCCCCGTCGGGGGGTAGGACTGAAGCTTTCTTT; d_gene: .; abundance: few; v_gene: TRBV27; j_gene: TRBJ1-1
CDR3aa: CASSPAGYTF; CDR3nt: TGTGCCAGCAGCCCCGCGGGCTACACCTTC; d_gene: .; abundance: .; v_gene: TRBV7-9; j_gene: TRBJ1-2
CDR3aa: CAWTMGQGALNSPLHF; CDR3nt: TGTGCCTGGACCATGGGTCAGGGGGCTTTGAATTCACCCCTCCACTTT; d_gene: TRBD1; abundance: .; v_gene: TRBV30; j_gene: TRBJ1-6
CDR3aa: CATSDSGLDEQFF; CDR3nt: TGTGCCACCAGTGACAGCGGGCTGGATGAGCAGTTCTTC; d_gene: .; abundance: .; v_gene: TRBV24-1; j_gene: TRBJ2-1
CDR3aa: CASSPTSGSLYEQYF; CDR3nt: TGTGCCAGCTCACCGACTAGCGGGAGTCTCTACGAGCAGTACTTC; d_gene: TRBD2; abundance: .; v_gene: TRBV18; j_gene: TRBJ2-7
CDR3aa: CASRVGAADTQYF; CDR3nt: TGTGCCAGCAGGGTTGGGGCAGCAGATACGCAGTATTTT; d_gene: .; abundance: .; v_gene: TRBV27; j_gene: TRBJ2-3
CDR3aa: CASSGLAGGFNEQFF; CDR3nt: TGTGCCAGCAGCGGACTAGCGGGAGGGTTCAATGAGCAGTTCTTC; d_gene: TRBD2; abundance: .; v_gene: TRBV9; j_gene: TRBJ2-1
CDR3aa: CASRRGQMGNTEAFF; CDR3nt: TGTGCCAGCCGCCGGGGACAGATGGGGAACACTGAAGCTTTCTTT; d_gene: TRBD1; abundance: .; v_gene: TRBV27; j_gene: TRBJ1-1
CDR3aa: CASSQSRGNNGYTF; CDR3nt: TGCGCCAGCAGCCAATCCAGGGGAAACAATGGCTACACCTTC; d_gene: .; abundance: .; v_gene: TRBV5-1; j_gene: TRBJ1-2
CDR3aa: CASSIDSGRAFNEQFF; CDR3nt: TGTGCCAGCAGCATTGATAGCGGGAGGGCCTTCAATGAGCAGTTCTTC; d_gene: TRBD2; abundance: .; v_gene: TRBV7-2; j_gene: TRBJ2-1
CDR3aa: CATGTGSNEQYF; CDR3nt: TGTGCCACCGGGACAGGGAGCAACGAGCAGTACTTC; d_gene: TRBD1; abundance: few; v_gene: TRBV5-4; j_gene: TRBJ2-7
CDR3aa: CASSFFRGNAEQYF; CDR3nt: TGCGCCAGCAGCTTTTTCAGGGGAAACGCCGAGCAGTACTTC; d_gene: .; abundance: .; v_gene: TRBV5-1; j_gene: TRBJ2-7
CDR3aa: CASSPNGGSGRETQYF; CDR3nt: TGTGCCAGCAGTCCTAACGGGGGAAGTGGTAGGGAGACCCAGTACTTC; d_gene: .; abundance: few; v_gene: TRBV5-4; j_gene: TRBJ2-5
CDR3aa: CASSKQGSGTGTQYF; CDR3nt: TGTGCCAGCAGTAAACAGGGTAGCGGGACTGGTACGCAGTATTTT; d_gene: TRBD2; abundance: .; v_gene: TRBV11-2; j_gene: TRBJ2-3
CDR3aa: CASNVPGQGARDTEAFF; CDR3nt: TGTGCCAGCAACGTCCCGGGACAGGGGGCGAGGGACACTGAAGCTTTCTTT; d_gene: TRBD1; abundance: .; v_gene: TRBV28; j_gene: TRBJ1-1
CDR3aa: CASSQQRDGETQYF; CDR3nt: TGTGCCAGCAGCCAACAGCGGGACGGGGAGACCCAGTACTTC; d_gene: TRBD2; abundance: .; v_gene: TRBV3-1/TRBV3-2; j_gene: TRBJ2-5
CDR3aa: CAWSVRWKGAGEQFF; CDR3nt: TGTGCCTGGAGTGTACGGTGGAAGGGGGCGGGTGAGCAGTTCTTC; d_gene: TRBD1; abundance: .; v_gene: TRBV30; j_gene: TRBJ2-1
CDR3aa: CASSFRVLKNNEQFF; CDR3nt: TGTGCCAGCAGTTTCAGGGTTTTGAAAAACAATGAGCAGTTCTTC; d_gene: .; abundance: once; v_gene: TRBV28; j_gene: TRBJ2-1
CDR3aa: CASSLAGTGGRRLSGNTIYF; CDR3nt: TGCGCCAGCAGCTTGGCCGGGACAGGGGGTCGTCGGCTCTCTGGAAACACCATATATTTT; d_gene: TRBD1; abundance: .; v_gene: TRBV5-1; j_gene: TRBJ1-3
CDR3aa: CSVERDRAVETQYF; CDR3nt: TGCAGCGTTGAGCGGGACAGGGCGGTAGAGACCCAGTACTTC; d_gene: TRBD1; abundance: .; v_gene: TRBV29-1; j_gene: TRBJ2-5
CDR3aa: CATSASASYNEQFF; CDR3nt: TGTGCCACCAGTGCTAGCGCCTCCTACAATGAGCAGTTCTTC; d_gene: .; abundance: .; v_gene: TRBV15; j_gene: TRBJ2-1
CDR3aa: CASRLERGTGELFF; CDR3nt: TGTGCCAGCCGGCTAGAGCGAGGGACCGGGGAGCTGTTTTTT; d_gene: .; abundance: few; v_gene: TRBV27; j_gene: TRBJ2-2
CDR3aa: CASSLGQGAYEQYF; CDR3nt: TGTGCCAGCAGCTTGGGGCAGGGGGCCTACGAGCAGTACTTC; d_gene: TRBD1; abundance: .; v_gene: TRBV5-5; j_gene: TRBJ2-7
CDR3aa: CASRQNLGGDQPQHF; CDR3nt: TGTGCCAGCAGGCAGAATCTGGGGGGAGATCAGCCCCAGCATTTT; d_gene: .; abundance: few; v_gene: TRBV2; j_gene: TRBJ1-5
CDR3aa: CASSEAPLLGEQFF; CDR3nt: TGTGCCAGCAGTGAAGCACCCTTATTAGGAGAACAGTTCTTC; d_gene: .; abundance: .; v_gene: TRBV6-1; j_gene: TRBJ2-1
CDR3aa: CASSYARAGGAYEQYF; CDR3nt: TGTGCCAGCAGTTACGCAAGAGCGGGAGGTGCCTACGAGCAGTACTTC; d_gene: TRBD2; abundance: .; v_gene: TRBV6-5; j_gene: TRBJ2-7
CDR3aa: CASSRGRSYNEQFF; CDR3nt: TGTGCCAGCAGCAGGGGGCGATCCTACAATGAGCAGTTCTTC; d_gene: .; abundance: .; v_gene: TRBV21-1; j_gene: TRBJ2-1
CDR3aa: CASSSPVSLSGRREQYF; CDR3nt: TGTGCCAGCAGCTCTCCCGTGTCATTAAGCGGGAGGCGCGAGCAGTACTTC; d_gene: TRBD2; abundance: .; v_gene: TRBV13; j_gene: TRBJ2-7
CDR3aa: CASSVGLAAYNEQFF; CDR3nt: TGTGCCAGCAGCGTAGGACTAGCGGCCTACAATGAGCAGTTCTTC; d_gene: TRBD2; abundance: .; v_gene: TRBV9; j_gene: TRBJ2-1
CDR3aa: CSVEEGPLSREQYF; CDR3nt: TGCAGCGTTGAAGAGGGCCCCCTAAGTCGTGAGCAGTACTTC; d_gene: .; abundance: once; v_gene: TRBV29-1; j_gene: TRBJ2-7
CDR3aa: CASTDTGDSPLHF; CDR3nt: TGTGCCAGCACCGACACGGGGGATTCACCCCTCCACTTT; d_gene: .; abundance: .; v_gene: TRBV6-6; j_gene: TRBJ1-6
CDR3aa: CASSEISGTYNEQFF; CDR3nt: TGTGCCAGCAGTGAGATAAGCGGAACCTACAATGAGCAGTTCTTC; d_gene: .; abundance: .; v_gene: TRBV2; j_gene: TRBJ2-1
CDR3aa: CASRLAGGSWDTQYF; CDR3nt: TGCGCCAGCAGATTAGCGGGAGGCAGTTGGGATACGCAGTATTTT; d_gene: TRBD2; abundance: .; v_gene: TRBV5-1; j_gene: TRBJ2-3
CDR3aa: CASSLGSLAGGADTQYF; CDR3nt: TGCGCCAGCAGCTTGGGAAGTTTAGCGGGAGGCGCAGATACGCAGTATTTT; d_gene: TRBD2; abundance: .; v_gene: TRBV5-1; j_gene: TRBJ2-3
CDR3aa: CASRPRGKLTEQYF; CDR3nt: TGTGCCAGCAGGCCGCGTGGCAAGCTGACTGAGCAGTACTTC; d_gene: .; abundance: once; v_gene: TRBV7-3; j_gene: TRBJ2-7
CDR3aa: CATMGLAVTYEQYF; CDR3nt: TGTGCCACTATGGGACTAGCGGTTACCTACGAGCAGTACTTC; d_gene: TRBD2; abundance: few; v_gene: TRBV19; j_gene: TRBJ2-7
CDR3aa: CASSLTYSFNSPLHF; CDR3nt: TGTGCCAGCAGTTTAACGTACAGCTTTAATTCACCCCTCCACTTT; d_gene: .; abundance: .; v_gene: TRBV28; j_gene: TRBJ1-6
CDR3aa: CASRGEGETQYF; CDR3nt: TGTGCCAGCAGAGGGGAGGGGGAGACCCAGTACTTC; d_gene: TRBD2; abundance: .; v_gene: TRBV2; j_gene: TRBJ2-5
CDR3aa: CASSELAGVRNEQFF; CDR3nt: TGTGCCAGCAGTGAACTAGCGGGAGTGCGGAATGAGCAGTTCTTC; d_gene: TRBD2; abundance: .; v_gene: TRBV6-1; j_gene: TRBJ2-1
CDR3aa: CSTSTGATEAFF; CDR3nt: TGCAGCACTAGTACAGGGGCCACTGAAGCTTTCTTT; d_gene: TRBD1; abundance: .; v_gene: TRBV29-1; j_gene: TRBJ1-1